These 14 T cell receptor beta chains came from one sample sequenced in a study of response to subunit inactivated influenza vaccine. TCRdb independently ran MiXCR on the RT-PCR reads; one entry per CDR3 protein. The data contain about 700,000 distinct CDR3 sequences, approximately 15% of them seen just once; the ten biggest clones take up 6.5% to 8.5%. The source was PBMCs from blood, collected less than 15 days before vaccination. These receptors were obtained from a man aged 45-65 years who received an inactivated influenza vaccine.

A few counts support this clonotype. The chain is built from TRBV28 and TRBJ2-5, with D perhaps matching TRBD2 (5 bases). V was pared by 7 bases and J by 0 bases, with 21 bases between. This CDR3 is built from 17 residues. Germline assignment: CDR1 MDHEN and CDR2 SYDVKM. In DNA, the CDR3 is TGTGCCAGCAACCAAATGAGGGTACGGGTTCACCAAGAGACCCAGTACTTC. It encodes CASNQMRVRVHQETQYF.

This chain links TRBV5-6 with TRBJ2-5; D is uncertain. Trimming took 1 base from V and 2 from J, leaving 12 bases between them. The CDR3 sequence is 15 residues long. Germline-derived CDR1 and CDR2 are SGHDT and YYEEEE. The CDR3 reads CASSLIGLGQETQYF. The CDR3 DNA reads TGTGCCAGCAGCTTGATCGGGCTAGGACAAGAGACCCAGTACTTC.

This clonotype was recorded a few times. The chain is built from TRBV5-1 and TRBJ2-3; D is uncertain. This CDR3 is built from 12 residues. Trimming took off 5 bases at V and 4 bases at J, with 8 bases between the two ends. Germline V gene sequence: CDR1 SGHRS, CDR2 YFSETQ. The CDR3 reads CASRMTADTQYF. The CDR3 DNA is TGCGCCAGCAGGATGACGGCAGATACGCAGTATTTT.

The CDR3 loop is CASSTIHVNTQYF. The CDR3 bases are TGTGCCAGCAGTACCATTCACGTGAACACGCAGTATTTT. The chain couples TRBV12-3 or TRBV12-4 to TRBJ2-3; D remains ambiguous. V was cut by 5 bases and J by 9 bases, with 15 bases left in between. This CDR3 has 13 residues.

This chain joins TRBV20-1 and TRBJ2-1, with TRBD2 matching over 10 bases. Germline lookup yields CDR1 DFQATT and CDR2 SNEGSKA (reference sequence). This CDR3 contains 17 residues. With 0 bases clipped from V and 3 bases from J, the junction kept 8 bases outside the gene matches. The CDR3 region has the DNA TGCAGTGCTAGAGATCCAACTAGCGGGACCTACTACAATGAGCAGTTCTTC. This gives the protein CSARDPTSGTYYNEQFF.

This clonotype has ten or more counts. The rearrangement joins TRBV20-1 to TRBJ2-1; D not resolved. V lost 1 base and J 4 bases, leaving 14 bases between the germline ends. There are 15 residues in the CDR3. Germline V gene sequence: CDR1 DFQATT, CDR2 SNEGSKA (reference sequence). CDR3 sequence: CSARGPAAIYNEQFF. The CDR3 DNA reads TGCAGTGCTAGAGGACCGGCGGCGATATACAATGAGCAGTTCTTC.

V usage is TRBV29-1 and J usage is TRBJ2-2, with 11 bases fitting TRBD1. Germline values: CDR1 SQVTM, CDR2 ANQGSEA. The CDR3 totals 16 residues. Trimming removed 6 bases from V and 2 bases from J; junction bases left unmatched: 8. The CDR3 loop is CSVRRDRGTNTGELFF. The DNA of the CDR3 is TGCAGCGTCCGAAGGGACAGGGGGACAAACACCGGGGAGCTGTTTTTT.

This clonotype appeared many times. This rearrangement joins TRBV4-3 to TRBJ2-4; tentative D call: TRBD2 (5 bases). Germline V gene data show CDR1 as LGHNA and CDR2 as YSLEER. The CDR3 is made up of 14 amino acids. V lost 0 bases and J 4 bases, leaving 7 bases between the germline ends. The CDR3, as DNA: TGCGCCAGCAGCCAAGATAGCGCGAAAAACATTCAGTACTTC. Residues: CASSQDSAKNIQYF.

The CDR3 reads CASGAGLGGYTF. The CDR3 region has the DNA TGTGCCAGCGGCGCGGGACTCGGAGGCTACACCTTC. V usage is TRBV5-5 and J usage is TRBJ1-2, with D tentatively TRBD1 (5 bases). Trimming cost V 7 bases and J 8 bases, with 15 bases left between them. The CDR3 totals 12 residues. The germline V gene encodes CDR1 SGHKS and CDR2 YYEKEE (reference sequence).

In its sample, this clonotype was seen many times. The chain uses TRBV20-1 and TRBJ1-4, with D perhaps TRBD1 (5 bases). Germline V CDR1 and CDR2: DFQATT, SNEGSKA (reference sequence). V shed 6 bases and J shed 7 bases, with 18 bases lying between them. The CDR3 spans 14 residues. The CDR3 bases are TGCAGTGCCCGCCCCTGGGACCGGAGTGAAAAACTGTTTTTT. It is translated as CSARPWDRSEKLFF.

There are many counts of this clonotype. The chain carries TRBV12-3 or TRBV12-4 and TRBJ1-6; D might be TRBD1 (5 bases). V dropped 5 bases and J dropped 9 bases, with 17 bases sitting between them. This CDR3 comprises 15 residues. The CDR3 bases are TGTGCCAGCAGTCCAGACGGGGACGGGGGTTCACCCCTCCACTTT. Its translation is CASSPDGDGGSPLHF.

This chain uses TRBV9 with TRBJ2-1; 9 bases are shared with TRBD2. The CDR3 spans 13 residues. Germline-derived CDR1 and CDR2 are SGDLS and YYNGEE. The V gene end was trimmed by 4 bases and the J gene end by 8 bases; junction bases not matched to a gene: 4. For the CDR3, the DNA is TGTGCCAGCAGCCTTAGCGGGAGCTATGAGCAGTTCTTC. Translated, it gives CASSLSGSYEQFF.

At least ten counts were recorded for this clonotype. CDR3 DNA: TGTGCCAGCAGTGAAGGACCTCCCCAAGAGACCCAGTACTTC. Protein: CASSEGPPQETQYF. The chain employs TRBV2 and TRBJ2-5; D gene ambiguous. In germline, CDR1 is SNHLY, CDR2 FYNNEI. This CDR3 comprises 14 residues. Between the trimmed V and J ends, which lost 1 base and 1 base, there was a span of 7 bases.

The chain recombines TRBV4-3 with TRBJ1-1, with D unclear. V lost 1 base to trimming and J lost 8 bases, with 14 bases between them. This CDR3 spans 14 amino acids. Per the germline V gene, CDR1 is LGHNA and CDR2 is YSLEER. The CDR3, as DNA: TGCGCCAGCAGCCAAGGGGTTCAGGCTCTAGAAGCTTTCTTT. Translated: CASSQGVQALEAFF.